This T cell receptor beta chain was observed in a study of T cells after posttransplantation cyclophosphamide. Notes on the study in general: TRB overlap between skin or GI tissue T cells and blood was limited. Donor-recipient repertoire similarity was low at 1-2 months, rising over year one. TRB clonality was highly associated with recipient CMV seropositivity and reactivation.

A marrow graft followed busulfan-fludarabine conditioning, with cyclophosphamide on days +3 and +4. Only in-frame clones appear in the TCRdb table, and some are missing; sequencing was by immunoSEQ multiplex PCR. The sample gives approximately 19,000 clones, about nine tenths of which show up once; about 7.3% is in the top ten. Details on this clone: Its antigen is currently unknown.

This specimen was PBMCs, taken after allogeneic stem cell transplant with posttransplant cyclophosphamide. This clonotype was sampled from a female patient in her thirties or forties who received an allogeneic stem cell transplant from a related donor, was CMV-positive, and had no GVHD. T cells may partly derive from the graft donor.

As DNA, the CDR3 is TGTGCCAGCTCACCAGGTCCTAGCGGGAGTAATTCCGAGCAGTACTTC. This translates into CASSPGPSGSNSEQYF. The chain couples TRBV18 to TRBJ2-7, with 10 nucleotides matching TRBD2. Germline V gene data show CDR1 as KGHSH and CDR2 as LQKENI. Trimming cost V 2 bases and J 6 bases; bases outside gene matches: 10. This CDR3 spans 16 amino acids. Complete variable domain (other parts from reference TRBV18 and TRBJ2-7): NAGVMQNPRHLVRRRGQEARLRCSPMKGHSHVYWYRQLPEEGLKFMVYLQKENIIDESGMPKERFSAEFPKEGPSILRIQQVVRGDSAAYFCASSPGPSGSNSEQYFGPGTRLTVT.